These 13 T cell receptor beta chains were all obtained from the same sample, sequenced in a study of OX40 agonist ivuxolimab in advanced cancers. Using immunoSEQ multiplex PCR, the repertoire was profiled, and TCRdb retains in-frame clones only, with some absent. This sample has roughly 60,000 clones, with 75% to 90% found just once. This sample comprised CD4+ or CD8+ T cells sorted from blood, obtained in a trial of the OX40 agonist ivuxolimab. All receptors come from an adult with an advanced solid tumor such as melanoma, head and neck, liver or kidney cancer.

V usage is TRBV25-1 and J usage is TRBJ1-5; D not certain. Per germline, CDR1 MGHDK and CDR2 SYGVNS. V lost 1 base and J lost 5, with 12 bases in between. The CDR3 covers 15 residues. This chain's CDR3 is CASSEFATADQPQHF. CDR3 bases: TGTGCCAGCAGTGAATTTGCAACAGCCGATCAGCCCCAGCATTTT. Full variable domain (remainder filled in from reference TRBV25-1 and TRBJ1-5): EADIYQTPRYLVIGTGKKITLECSQTMGHDKMYWYQQDPGMELHLIHYSYGVNSTEKGDLSSESTVSRIRTEHFPLTLESARPSHTSQYLCASSEFATADQPQHFGDGTRLSIL.

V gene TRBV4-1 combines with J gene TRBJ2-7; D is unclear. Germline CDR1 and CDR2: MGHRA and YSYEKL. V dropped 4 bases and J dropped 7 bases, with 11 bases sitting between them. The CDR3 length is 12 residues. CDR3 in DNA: TGCGCCAGCAGCCCGGACGCCGTAGAGCAGTACTTC. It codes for CASSPDAVEQYF.

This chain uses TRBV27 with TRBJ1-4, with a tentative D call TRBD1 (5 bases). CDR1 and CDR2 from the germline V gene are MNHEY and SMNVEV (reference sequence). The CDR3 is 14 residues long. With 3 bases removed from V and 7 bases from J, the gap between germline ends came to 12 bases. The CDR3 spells CASSFRGDGEKLFF. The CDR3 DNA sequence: TGTGCCAGCAGTTTTCGGGGCGACGGTGAAAAACTGTTTTTT.

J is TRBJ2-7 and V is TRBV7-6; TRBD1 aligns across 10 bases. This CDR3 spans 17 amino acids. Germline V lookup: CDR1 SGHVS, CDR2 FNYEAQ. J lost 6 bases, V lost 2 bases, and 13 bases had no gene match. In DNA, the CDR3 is TGTGCCAGCAGCTTACTCCGATCCGGGACAGGGGTGAGCGAGCAGTACTTC. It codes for CASSLLRSGTGVSEQYF. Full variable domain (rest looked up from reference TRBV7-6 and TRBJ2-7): GAGVSQSPRYKVTKRGQDVALRCDPISGHVSLYWYRQALGQGPEFLTYFNYEAQQDKSGLPNDRFSAERPEGSISTLTIQRTEQRDSAMYRCASSLLRSGTGVSEQYFGPGTRLTVT.

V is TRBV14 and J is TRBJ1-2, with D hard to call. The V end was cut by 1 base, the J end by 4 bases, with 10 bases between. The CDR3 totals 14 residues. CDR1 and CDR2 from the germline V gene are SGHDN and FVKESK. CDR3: CASSQVNGIYGYTF. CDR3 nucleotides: TGTGCCAGCAGCCAAGTAAACGGGATCTATGGCTACACCTTC.

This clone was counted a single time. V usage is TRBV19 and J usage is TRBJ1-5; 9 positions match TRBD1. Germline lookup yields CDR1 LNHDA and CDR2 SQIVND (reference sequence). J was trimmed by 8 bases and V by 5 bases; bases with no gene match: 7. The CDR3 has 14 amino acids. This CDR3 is CASSPGTGMEPQHF. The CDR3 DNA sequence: TGTGCCAGTAGTCCCGGGACAGGGATGGAGCCCCAGCATTTT.

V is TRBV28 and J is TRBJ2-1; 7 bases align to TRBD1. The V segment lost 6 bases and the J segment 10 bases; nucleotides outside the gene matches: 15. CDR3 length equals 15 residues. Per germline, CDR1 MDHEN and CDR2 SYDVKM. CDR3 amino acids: CASSPSPTGLGEQFF. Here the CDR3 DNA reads TGTGCCAGCAGCCCATCGCCGACAGGGTTGGGGGAGCAGTTCTTC.

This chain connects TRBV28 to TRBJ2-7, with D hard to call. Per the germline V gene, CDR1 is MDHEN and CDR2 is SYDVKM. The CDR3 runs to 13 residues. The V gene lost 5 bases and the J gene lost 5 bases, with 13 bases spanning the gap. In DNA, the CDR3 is TGTGCCAGCAGTGCGGTTGATGGGGACGAGCAGTACTTC. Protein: CASSAVDGDEQYF.

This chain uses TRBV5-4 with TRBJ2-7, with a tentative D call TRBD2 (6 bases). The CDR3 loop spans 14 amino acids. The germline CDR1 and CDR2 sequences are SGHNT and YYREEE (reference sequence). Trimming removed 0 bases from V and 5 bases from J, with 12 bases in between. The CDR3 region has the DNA TGTGCCAGCAGCTTGGTATCTAGCGCCCACGAGCAGTACTTC. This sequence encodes CASSLVSSAHEQYF. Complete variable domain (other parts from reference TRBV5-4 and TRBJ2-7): ETGVTQSPTHLIKTRGQQVTLRCSSQSGHNTVSWYQQALGQGPQFIFQYYREEENGRGNFPPRFSGLQFPNYSSELNVNALELDDSALYLCASSLVSSAHEQYFGPGTRLTVT.

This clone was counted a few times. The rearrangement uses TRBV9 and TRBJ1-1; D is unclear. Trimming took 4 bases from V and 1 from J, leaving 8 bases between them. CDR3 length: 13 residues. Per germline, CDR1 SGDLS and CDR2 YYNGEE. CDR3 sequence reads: CASSPSGNTEAFF. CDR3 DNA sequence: TGTGCCAGCAGCCCCAGCGGGAACACTGAAGCTTTCTTT.

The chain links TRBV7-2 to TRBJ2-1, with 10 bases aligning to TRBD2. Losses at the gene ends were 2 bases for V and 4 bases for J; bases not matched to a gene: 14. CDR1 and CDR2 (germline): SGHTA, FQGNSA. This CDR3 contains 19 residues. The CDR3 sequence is CASSLTWLAGVSGYNEQFF. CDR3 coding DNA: TGTGCCAGCAGCTTAACCTGGCTAGCGGGAGTTAGTGGGTACAATGAGCAGTTCTTC.

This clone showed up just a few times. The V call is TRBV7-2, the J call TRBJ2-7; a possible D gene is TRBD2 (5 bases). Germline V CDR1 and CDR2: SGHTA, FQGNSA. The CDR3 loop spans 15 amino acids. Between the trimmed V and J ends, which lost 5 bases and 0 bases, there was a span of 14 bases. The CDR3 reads CASSAFLGGSYEQYF. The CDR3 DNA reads TGTGCCAGCAGCGCCTTTCTTGGAGGCTCCTACGAGCAGTACTTC. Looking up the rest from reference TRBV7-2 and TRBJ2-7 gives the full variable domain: GAGVSQSPSNKVTEKGKDVELRCDPISGHTALYWYRQSLGQGLEFLIYFQGNSAPDKSGLPSDRFSAERTGGSVSTLTIQRTQQEDSAVYLCASSAFLGGSYEQYFGPGTRLTVT.

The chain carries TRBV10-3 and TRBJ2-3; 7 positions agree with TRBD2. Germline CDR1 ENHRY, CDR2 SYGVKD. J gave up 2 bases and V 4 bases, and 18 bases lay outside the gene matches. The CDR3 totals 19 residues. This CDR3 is CAISAIPGTTRSPTDTQYF. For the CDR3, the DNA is TGTGCCATCAGTGCTATCCCGGGGACTACTAGGTCCCCCACAGATACGCAGTATTTT.